This T cell receptor (beta chain) was captured in a study of PD-1 blockade in classical Hodgkin lymphoma. Study findings and constraints: Whatever underlies the repertoire differences (possibly disease activity or prior therapy) remains undefined. Newly diagnosed patients were reported to start with lower TCR diversity than healthy donors.

The CDR3 consists of 15 residues. Germline V CDR1 and CDR2: SSHAT, FNYEAQ (reference sequence). The J segment lost 3 bases and the V segment lost 6 bases, leaving 10 bases of the junction unmatched. The time point denotes: newly diagnosed, previously untreated cHL patient sample. Acting as the comparison were PBMCs from newly diagnosed, untreated classical Hodgkin lymphoma. Using immunoSEQ multiplex PCR, the repertoire was profiled, and TCRdb retains in-frame clones only, with some absent. The data show some 21,000 clones, with roughly 94% seen just once and about 5% held by the top ten. Details on this clone: What it recognizes is unknown.

The TCR was taken from a human donor with classical Hodgkin lymphoma. The J gene is TRBJ1-1, the V gene TRBV7-7; 7 nucleotides match TRBD1. The sequencing sample was made of peripheral blood mononuclear cells (PBMCs). CDR3 sequence: CASRPYRGGYTEAFF. The CDR3 nucleotides read TGTGCCAGCAGACCTTACAGGGGAGGGTACACTGAAGCTTTCTTT.